A selection of T cell receptor beta chains follows, all from one sample in a study of OX40 agonist ivuxolimab in advanced cancers. The repertoire was sequenced with immunoSEQ multiplex PCR; TCRdb's copy has only in-frame clones and lacks some. The sample includes about 19,000 clones, roughly 78% of them seen just once. The source material was CD4+ or CD8+ T cells sorted from blood, sampled in a trial of the OX40 agonist ivuxolimab. The receptors stem from an adult with an advanced solid tumor such as melanoma, head and neck, liver or kidney cancer. Each CDR3 is given with its conserved first and last residue. A D gene is named only where the DNA matches it firmly. For some rows the clone size is stated as once, few or many, or as a class when expanded; others skip it.

j_call: TRBJ2-5
d_call: -
v_call: TRBV14
clone_size: -
cdr3_aa: CASSQDFRHSQETQYF
cdr3_nt: TGTGCCAGCAGCCAAGACTTTCGGCACAGCCAAGAGACCCAGTACTTC

j_call: TRBJ2-3
d_call: -
v_call: TRBV28
clone_size: -
cdr3_aa: CASSFGADTDTQYF
cdr3_nt: TGTGCCAGCAGTTTTGGGGCAGACACAGATACGCAGTATTTT

j_call: TRBJ2-7
d_call: TRBD1
v_call: TRBV7-8
clone_size: -
cdr3_aa: CASSLETGGTPYEQYF
cdr3_nt: TGTGCCAGCAGCTTAGAAACAGGGGGCACCCCCTACGAGCAGTACTTC

j_call: TRBJ2-1
d_call: -
v_call: TRBV27
clone_size: -
cdr3_aa: CASKADSSYNEQFF
cdr3_nt: TGTGCCAGCAAGGCGGATAGCTCCTACAATGAGCAGTTCTTC

j_call: TRBJ2-1
d_call: TRBD1
v_call: TRBV10-2
clone_size: -
cdr3_aa: CASSLDRDEQFF
cdr3_nt: TGCGCCAGCAGTCTAGACAGGGACGAGCAGTTCTTC

j_call: TRBJ2-2
d_call: -
v_call: TRBV7-9
clone_size: -
cdr3_aa: CASLKSVHARLNTGELFF
cdr3_nt: TGTGCCAGCCTCAAAAGTGTACATGCCAGATTAAACACCGGGGAGCTGTTTTTT

j_call: TRBJ2-5
d_call: -
v_call: TRBV13
clone_size: -
cdr3_aa: CASSFGPRQETQYF
cdr3_nt: TGTGCCAGCAGCTTCGGACCGCGCCAAGAGACCCAGTACTTC

j_call: TRBJ2-7
d_call: TRBD1
v_call: TRBV6-5
clone_size: -
cdr3_aa: CASSLGTGESEQYF
cdr3_nt: TGTGCCAGCAGTCTCGGGACAGGGGAGAGCGAGCAGTACTTC

j_call: TRBJ2-7
d_call: -
v_call: TRBV2
clone_size: -
cdr3_aa: CASLGRSYEQYF
cdr3_nt: TGTGCCAGCTTGGGCAGGTCCTACGAGCAGTACTTC

j_call: TRBJ1-5
d_call: TRBD1
v_call: TRBV27
clone_size: -
cdr3_aa: CASSQTGNPINQPQHF
cdr3_nt: TGTGCCAGCAGCCAGACAGGGAATCCTATCAATCAGCCCCAGCATTTT

j_call: TRBJ2-5
d_call: -
v_call: TRBV20-1
clone_size: -
cdr3_aa: CSARIGETQYF
cdr3_nt: TGCAGTGCTAGAATTGGAGAGACCCAGTACTTC

j_call: TRBJ1-6
d_call: TRBD1
v_call: TRBV9
clone_size: few
cdr3_aa: CASSGTGGNSPLHF
cdr3_nt: TGTGCCAGCAGCGGGACAGGGGGCAATTCACCCCTCCACTTT

j_call: TRBJ2-1
d_call: TRBD2
v_call: TRBV4-3
clone_size: once
cdr3_aa: CASSETSGGMGYNEQFF
cdr3_nt: TGCGCCAGCAGCGAAACTAGCGGGGGGATGGGGTACAATGAGCAGTTCTTC

j_call: TRBJ2-2
d_call: TRBD1
v_call: TRBV19
clone_size: -
cdr3_aa: CASLGQGRGELFF
cdr3_nt: TGTGCCAGCCTGGGACAGGGGCGGGGGGAGCTGTTTTTT

j_call: TRBJ1-2
d_call: -
v_call: TRBV23-1
clone_size: few
cdr3_aa: CASTTPGYGYTF
cdr3_nt: TGCGCCAGCACTACTCCGGGCTATGGCTACACCTTC

j_call: TRBJ2-4
d_call: TRBD1
v_call: TRBV29-1
clone_size: -
cdr3_aa: CSVSAGGPDIQYF
cdr3_nt: TGCAGCGTTTCGGCAGGGGGCCCGGACATTCAGTACTTC

j_call: TRBJ2-3
d_call: -
v_call: TRBV19
clone_size: medium-sized
cdr3_aa: CASSTGTAGRDTQYF
cdr3_nt: TGTGCCAGTAGTACCGGGACCGCAGGCAGAGATACGCAGTATTTT

j_call: TRBJ2-1
d_call: -
v_call: TRBV6-5
clone_size: once
cdr3_aa: CASSPTLTSEQFF
cdr3_nt: TGTGCCAGCAGTCCCACCTTAACCAGTGAGCAGTTCTTC

j_call: TRBJ1-1
d_call: -
v_call: TRBV6-5
clone_size: -
cdr3_aa: CASSYSWGNTEAFF
cdr3_nt: TGTGCCAGCAGTTACTCTTGGGGTAACACTGAAGCTTTCTTT

j_call: TRBJ2-1
d_call: TRBD1
v_call: TRBV7-9
clone_size: -
cdr3_aa: CASSYGQGGVSNEQFF
cdr3_nt: TGTGCCAGCAGCTACGGACAGGGAGGAGTATCCAATGAGCAGTTCTTC

j_call: TRBJ2-3
d_call: -
v_call: TRBV7-3
clone_size: many
cdr3_aa: CASSSGLHPDTQYF
cdr3_nt: TGTGCCAGCAGCTCCGGACTGCACCCAGATACGCAGTATTTT

j_call: TRBJ2-1
d_call: TRBD2
v_call: TRBV19
clone_size: -
cdr3_aa: CASSPYSGGDNEQFF
cdr3_nt: TGTGCCAGTAGTCCATACAGCGGGGGGGACAATGAGCAGTTCTTC

j_call: TRBJ2-7
d_call: TRBD1
v_call: TRBV7-3
clone_size: -
cdr3_aa: CASSQGQGSEQYF
cdr3_nt: TGTGCCAGCAGTCAAGGACAGGGGAGTGAGCAGTACTTC

j_call: TRBJ2-7
d_call: TRBD2
v_call: TRBV5-1
clone_size: -
cdr3_aa: CASSLVSGAAYEQYF
cdr3_nt: TGCGCCAGCAGCTTGGTCAGCGGGGCCGCCTACGAGCAGTACTTC

j_call: TRBJ1-2
d_call: -
v_call: TRBV10-3
clone_size: -
cdr3_aa: CAISGAQGPYGYTF
cdr3_nt: TGTGCCATCAGTGGTGCGCAGGGCCCCTATGGCTACACCTTC

j_call: TRBJ2-1
d_call: TRBD2
v_call: TRBV27
clone_size: -
cdr3_aa: CASSLLGLAGSEQFF
cdr3_nt: TGTGCCAGCAGTTTATTGGGACTAGCGGGATCTGAGCAGTTCTTC

j_call: TRBJ2-7
d_call: TRBD2
v_call: TRBV16
clone_size: few
cdr3_aa: CASSRYGGISGGDLYEQYF
cdr3_nt: TGTGCCAGCAGCCGTTATGGGGGTATTAGCGGGGGTGACCTCTACGAGCAGTACTTC

j_call: TRBJ2-1
d_call: -
v_call: TRBV6-5
clone_size: -
cdr3_aa: CASSSEVGLRIVEQFF
cdr3_nt: TGTGCCAGCAGTTCTGAAGTGGGGTTAAGGATCGTAGAGCAGTTCTTC

j_call: TRBJ2-1
d_call: -
v_call: TRBV2
clone_size: -
cdr3_aa: CASSPGSYYNEQFF
cdr3_nt: TGTGCCAGCAGTCCAGGGTCGTATTACAATGAGCAGTTCTTC

j_call: TRBJ1-6
d_call: TRBD1
v_call: TRBV7-2
clone_size: -
cdr3_aa: CASAIDRVGNSPLHF
cdr3_nt: TGTGCCAGCGCAATCGACAGGGTTGGGAATTCACCCCTCCACTTT

j_call: TRBJ2-7
d_call: TRBD2
v_call: TRBV28
clone_size: few
cdr3_aa: CASSVIAGLNEQYF
cdr3_nt: TGTGCCAGCAGTGTCATAGCGGGATTGAACGAGCAGTACTTC